Presented here are 14 T cell receptor beta chains from one specimen sequenced in a study of T cells in Graves' hyperthyroidism and ophthalmopathy (dated by TCRdb to about 2019). The library was built by means of multiplex PCR. TCRdb shows the sequencer as Illumina HiSeq 2000. The TCR beta CDR3 regions were amplified from the RNA transcripts. For the first round of RT-PCR on the TCR CDR3, the HTBI primer set was used together with the Qiagen OneStep RT-PCR kit. TCRdb applied fastp at Q25 and MiXCR to the public reads, then kept only in-frame beta chains. Here each entry gathers all rows of one CDR3 protein and keeps the most common genes and DNA. The sample table shows over 200,000 distinct CDR3 sequences, and about 18% are seen once. The ten top clones hold around 47% of the sample. The specimen was blood. The source of these receptors is a man in his forties with Graves' hyperthyroidism.

This clonotype was seen only a few times. This chain uses TRBV6-1 with TRBJ2-5; D is possibly TRBD1 or TRBD2 (5 bases each). V lost 10 bases, J lost 2 bases, and 23 bases lay in between. Per germline, CDR1 MNHNS and CDR2 SASEGT. The CDR3 extends over 16 amino acids. In DNA, the CDR3 is TGTGCCACCTCAGATGAGGGGTGGGCCCTACAAGAGACCCAGTACTTC. This sequence encodes CATSDEGWALQETQYF.

This clonotype was seen more than once but under ten times. This sequence joins TRBV19 and TRBJ2-7, with 8 bases lining up with TRBD2. Germline V gives CDR1 LNHDA, CDR2 SQIVND (reference sequence). The CDR3 loop spans 14 amino acids. V dropped 5 bases and J dropped 6; count of bases not matched to a gene: 9. The CDR3 protein is CASSPRGGPREQYF. DNA of the CDR3: TGTGCCAGTAGTCCTCGGGGGGGACCGCGCGAGCAGTACTTC.

The chain combines TRBV10-3 with TRBJ2-1; D could derive from TRBD1 or TRBD2 (5 bases each). CDR1 and CDR2 (germline): ENHRY, SYGVKD. The V end was cut by 9 bases, the J end by 0 bases, with 18 bases between. The CDR3 consists of 16 residues. The CDR3 spells CAITNGVGHSYNEQFF. The CDR3 coding sequence is TGTGCCATAACCAACGGGGTGGGGCACTCCTACAATGAGCAGTTCTTC.

This clonotype was recorded many times. The chain uses TRBV7-2 and TRBJ2-1; D might be TRBD1 (6 bases). Per the germline V gene, CDR1 is SGHTA and CDR2 is FQGNSA. Trimming left V 2 bases short and J 8 bases short, with 16 bases between. The CDR3 consists of 15 residues. The CDR3 nucleotides read TGTGCCAGCAGCTTAAGGCCGGGGACATCGGATGAGCAGTTCTTC. This translates into CASSLRPGTSDEQFF.

This clonotype showed up many times. The chain recombines TRBV7-2 with TRBJ2-4; no firm D call. Trimming left V 1 base short and J 0 bases short, with 7 bases between. CDR3 length: 15 amino acids. Germline V lookup: CDR1 SGHTA, CDR2 FQGNSA. The CDR3 coding sequence is TGTGCCAGCAGCTTAGAAGCGTTAGCCAAAAACATTCAGTACTTC. It encodes CASSLEALAKNIQYF. Using reference TRBV7-2 and TRBJ2-4 for the parts outside the CDR3, the full variable domain is GAGVSQSPSNKVTEKGKDVELRCDPISGHTALYWYRQSLGQGLEFLIYFQGNSAPDKSGLPSDRFSAERTGGSVSTLTIQRTQQEDSAVYLCASSLEALAKNIQYFGAGTRLSVL.

This clonotype was counted at least ten times. The chain uses TRBV12-3 or TRBV12-4 and TRBJ1-5; D might be TRBD1 (5 bases). Trimming shortened V by 5 bases and J by 4 bases, and 12 bases separated the two germline ends. The CDR3 is made up of 14 amino acids. The CDR3 DNA reads as TGTGCCAGCAGTCTACAGGCCCTAAATCAGCCCCAGCATTTT. This sequence encodes CASSLQALNQPQHF.

This clonotype was detected a few times. The chain links TRBV10-1 to TRBJ2-2, with 8 positions matching TRBD2. The V gene's germline CDR1 is WNHNN and CDR2 SYGVQD (reference sequence). This CDR3 is 15 amino acids long. With 3 bases clipped from V and 2 bases from J, the junction kept 2 bases outside the gene matches. CDR3 sequence (DNA): TGCGCCAGCAGTGATATAGCGGGAAACACCGGGGAGCTGTTTTTT. Its protein product is CASSDIAGNTGELFF.

This clonotype has only a few counts. The chain couples TRBV7-3 to TRBJ2-1; D is tentatively TRBD1 or TRBD2 (6 bases each). Germline CDR1 SGHTA, CDR2 FQGTGA. V dropped 2 bases and J dropped 7 bases, with 12 bases sitting between them. The CDR3 extends over 14 amino acids. The CDR3 DNA is TGTGCCAGCAGCTTATTGGGGGCGGGAAATGAGCAGTTCTTC. Its protein is CASSLLGAGNEQFF.

The chain links TRBV7-2 to TRBJ2-2, with TRBD1 matching over 10 bases. V shed 4 bases, J shed 5 bases, and the junction held 4 bases outside the gene matches. This CDR3 has 15 residues. CDR1 is SGHTA and CDR2 is FQGNSA in the germline V gene. CDR3 in amino acids: CASSSLGQGTGELFF. For the CDR3, the DNA is TGTGCCAGCAGCTCCCTGGGACAGGGGACCGGGGAGCTGTTTTTT.

This clonotype showed up just a few times. The V gene is TRBV6-5, the J gene TRBJ2-3; weak D call: TRBD1 (5 bases). Trimming removed 2 bases from V and 4 bases from J, with 16 bases in between. This CDR3 is built from 16 residues. CDR1 and CDR2 (germline): MNHEY, SVGAGI. The CDR3 bases are TGTGCCAGCAGTTACGGCCGCGGCAGGGAAGCAGATACGCAGTATTTT. This translates into CASSYGRGREADTQYF.

The chain employs TRBV24-1 and TRBJ1-1; tentatively, D is TRBD1 (5 bases). This CDR3 has 14 amino acids. V lost 5 bases to trimming and J lost 1 base, with 10 bases between them. The germline V gene has CDR1 KGHDR and CDR2 SFDVKD. The CDR3 reads CATSVKGPNTEAFF. The CDR3 DNA follows: TGTGCCACCAGTGTCAAGGGACCGAACACTGAAGCTTTCTTT.

This chain links TRBV7-9 with TRBJ2-2, with D unclear. The V end was cut by 5 bases, the J end by 7 bases, with 2 bases between. The CDR3 totals 10 residues. Looked up from germline, CDR1 is SEHNR and CDR2 is FQNEAQ (reference sequence). The CDR3: CASSVGELFF. CDR3 DNA sequence: TGTGCCAGCAGCGTCGGGGAGCTGTTTTTT.

Concerning this clonotype itself: Since a much larger clone is just one base distant, this may be a read error. The chain couples TRBV10-3 to TRBJ2-2; D is unresolved. Trimming took off 10 bases at V and 1 base at J, with 4 bases between the two ends. Germline CDR1 reads ENHRY; CDR2 reads SYGVKD. The CDR3 covers 11 residues. The CDR3 loop reads CATRNTGELFF. CDR3 DNA: TGTGCCACCAGGAACACCGGGGAGCTGTTTTTT.

This chain links TRBV5-5 with TRBJ2-7; TRBD1 agrees at 7 bases. Trimming at V came to 0 bases and at J to 6 bases, leaving 9 bases not matched to a gene. The germline V gene has CDR1 SGHKS and CDR2 YYEKEE (reference sequence). This CDR3 comprises 15 residues. The CDR3 reads CASSLEGGAAGEQYF. DNA for the CDR3: TGTGCCAGCAGCTTGGAAGGGGGCGCGGCGGGCGAGCAGTACTTC.